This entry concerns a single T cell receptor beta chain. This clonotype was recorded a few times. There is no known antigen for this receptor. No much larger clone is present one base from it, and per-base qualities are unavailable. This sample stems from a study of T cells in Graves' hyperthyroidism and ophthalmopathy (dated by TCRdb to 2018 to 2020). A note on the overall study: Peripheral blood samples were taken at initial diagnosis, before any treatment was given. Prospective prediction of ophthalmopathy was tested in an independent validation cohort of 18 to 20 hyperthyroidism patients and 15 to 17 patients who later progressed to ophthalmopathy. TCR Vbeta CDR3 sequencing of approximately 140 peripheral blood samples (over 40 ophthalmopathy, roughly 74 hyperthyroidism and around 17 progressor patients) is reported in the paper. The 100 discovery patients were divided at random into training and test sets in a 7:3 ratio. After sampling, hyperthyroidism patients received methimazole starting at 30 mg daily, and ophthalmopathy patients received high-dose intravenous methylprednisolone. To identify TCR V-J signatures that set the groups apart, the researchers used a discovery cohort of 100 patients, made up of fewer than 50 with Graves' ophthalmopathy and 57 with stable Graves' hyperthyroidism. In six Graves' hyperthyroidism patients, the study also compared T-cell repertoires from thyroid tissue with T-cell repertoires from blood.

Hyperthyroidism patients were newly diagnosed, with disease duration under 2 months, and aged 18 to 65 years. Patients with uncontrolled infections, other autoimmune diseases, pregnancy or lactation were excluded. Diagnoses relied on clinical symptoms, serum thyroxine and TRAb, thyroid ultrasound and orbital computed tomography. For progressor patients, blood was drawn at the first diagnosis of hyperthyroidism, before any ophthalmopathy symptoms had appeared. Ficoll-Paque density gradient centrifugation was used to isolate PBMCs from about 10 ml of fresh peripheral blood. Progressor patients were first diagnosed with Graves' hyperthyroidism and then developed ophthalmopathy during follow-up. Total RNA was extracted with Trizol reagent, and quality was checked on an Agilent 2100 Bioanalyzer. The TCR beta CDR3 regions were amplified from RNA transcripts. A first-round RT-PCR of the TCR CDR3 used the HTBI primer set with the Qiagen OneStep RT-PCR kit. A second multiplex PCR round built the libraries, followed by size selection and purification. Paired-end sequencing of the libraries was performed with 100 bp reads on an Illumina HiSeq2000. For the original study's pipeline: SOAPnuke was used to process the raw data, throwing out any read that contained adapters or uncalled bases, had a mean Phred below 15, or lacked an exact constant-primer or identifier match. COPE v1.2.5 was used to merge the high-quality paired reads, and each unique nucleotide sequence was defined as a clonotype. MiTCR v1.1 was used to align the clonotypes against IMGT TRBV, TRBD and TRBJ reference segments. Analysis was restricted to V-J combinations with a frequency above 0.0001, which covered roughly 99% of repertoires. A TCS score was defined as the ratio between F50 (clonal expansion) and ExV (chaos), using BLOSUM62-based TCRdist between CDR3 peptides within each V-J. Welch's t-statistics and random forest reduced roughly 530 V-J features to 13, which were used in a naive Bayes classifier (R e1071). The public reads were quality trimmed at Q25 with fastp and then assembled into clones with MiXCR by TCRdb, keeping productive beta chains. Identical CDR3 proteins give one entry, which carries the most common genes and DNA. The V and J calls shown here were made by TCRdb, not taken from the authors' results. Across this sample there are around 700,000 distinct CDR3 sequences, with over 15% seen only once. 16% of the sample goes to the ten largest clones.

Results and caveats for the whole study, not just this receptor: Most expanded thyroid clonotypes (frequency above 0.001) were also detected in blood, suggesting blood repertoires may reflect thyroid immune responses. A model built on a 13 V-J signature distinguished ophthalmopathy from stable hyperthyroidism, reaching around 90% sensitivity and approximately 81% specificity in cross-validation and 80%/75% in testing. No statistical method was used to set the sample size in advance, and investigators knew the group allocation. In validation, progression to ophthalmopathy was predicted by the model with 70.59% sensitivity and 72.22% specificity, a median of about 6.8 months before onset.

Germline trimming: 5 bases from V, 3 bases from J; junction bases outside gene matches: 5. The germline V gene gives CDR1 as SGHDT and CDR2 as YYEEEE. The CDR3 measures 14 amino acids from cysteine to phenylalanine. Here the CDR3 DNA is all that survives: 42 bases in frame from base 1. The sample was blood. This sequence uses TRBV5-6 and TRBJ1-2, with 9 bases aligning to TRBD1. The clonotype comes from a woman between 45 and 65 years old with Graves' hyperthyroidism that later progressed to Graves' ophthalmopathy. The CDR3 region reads CASRLTGGDYGYTF. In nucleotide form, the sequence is TGTGCCAGCAGGTTGACAGGGGGGGACTATGGCTACACCTTC.